This note documents a single T cell receptor beta chain sequence. This entry belongs to a study of OX40 agonist ivuxolimab in advanced cancers. Assay used: immunoSEQ multiplex PCR; TCRdb lists only in-frame clones, some missing. The sample holds about 70,000 clones; roughly 89% are singletons and the top ten take 1% to 1.2%. The input for sequencing was CD4+ or CD8+ T cells sorted from blood, taken in a trial of the OX40 agonist ivuxolimab. The receptor's source is an adult with an advanced solid tumor such as melanoma, head and neck, liver or kidney cancer.

The CDR3 DNA follows: TGCGCCAGCAGCCCGGAGGAGCGGGTTGGCTACACCTTC. Translating it yields CASSPEERVGYTF. The rearrangement links TRBV5-1 to TRBJ1-2, with D unresolved. Germline V CDR1 and CDR2: SGHRS, YFSETQ. The CDR3 is 13 residues long. V lost 4 bases to trimming and J lost 7 bases, with 14 bases between them.